What follows describes a single T cell receptor beta chain. The antigen is undetermined. The germline CDR1 and CDR2 sequences are SGHAT and FQNNGV. Trimming took off 3 bases at V and 4 bases at J, with 13 bases between the two ends. The CDR3 loop spans 15 amino acids. These data originate in a study of CD8 T cells in ankylosing spondylitis. Study results and caveats: Typical of ankylosing spondylitis blood, it appeared, was a TCR beta motif of several highly homologous variants. Reportedly, significant enrichment of disease-linked clones occurred in matched ankylosing spondylitis synovial fluid.

Quantitative molecular-barcoded 5'-RACE generated the TCR beta libraries. TCRdb independently ran MiXCR on the 5' RACE reads; one entry per CDR3 protein. This sample has around 450,000 distinct CDR3 sequences, with 26% found just once. V usage is TRBV11-2 and J usage is TRBJ1-5; a weak D match, TRBD1 (6 bases). Sequencing used blood, either unsorted or a sorted T cell fraction (not recorded which). The TCR sequence derives from a male donor with ankylosing spondylitis. The CDR3 spells CASSFDGGANQPQHF. The DNA for the CDR3 is TGTGCCAGCAGCTTTGATGGGGGGGCAAATCAGCCCCAGCATTTT.